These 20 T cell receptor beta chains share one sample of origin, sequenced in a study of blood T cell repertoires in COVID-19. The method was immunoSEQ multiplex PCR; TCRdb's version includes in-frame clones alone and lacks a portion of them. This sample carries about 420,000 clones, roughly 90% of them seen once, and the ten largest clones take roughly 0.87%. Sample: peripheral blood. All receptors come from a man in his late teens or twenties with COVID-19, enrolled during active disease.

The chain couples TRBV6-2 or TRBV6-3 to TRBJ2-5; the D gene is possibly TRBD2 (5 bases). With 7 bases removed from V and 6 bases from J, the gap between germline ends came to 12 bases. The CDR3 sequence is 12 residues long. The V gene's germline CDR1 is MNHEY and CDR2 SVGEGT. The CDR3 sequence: CASTPSGKTQYF. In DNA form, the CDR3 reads TGTGCCAGCACCCCATCGGGGAAGACCCAGTACTTC.

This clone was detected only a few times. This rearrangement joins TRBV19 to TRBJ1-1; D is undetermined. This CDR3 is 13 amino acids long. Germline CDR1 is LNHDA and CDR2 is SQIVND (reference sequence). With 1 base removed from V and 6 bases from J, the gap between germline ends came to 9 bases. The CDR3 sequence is CASSIGQSPEAFF. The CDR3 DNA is TGTGCCAGTAGTATAGGGCAATCCCCTGAAGCTTTCTTT.

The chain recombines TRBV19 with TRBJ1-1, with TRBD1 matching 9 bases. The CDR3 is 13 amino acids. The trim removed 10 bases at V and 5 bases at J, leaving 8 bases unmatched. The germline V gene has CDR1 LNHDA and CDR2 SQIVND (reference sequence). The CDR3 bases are TGTGCCACAAAACAGGGGGCGGTTACTGAAGCTTTCTTT. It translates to CATKQGAVTEAFF.

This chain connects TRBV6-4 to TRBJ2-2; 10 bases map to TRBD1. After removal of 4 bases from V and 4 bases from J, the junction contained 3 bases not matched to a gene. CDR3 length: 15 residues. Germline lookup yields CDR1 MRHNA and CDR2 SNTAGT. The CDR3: CASSVGQGGTGELFF. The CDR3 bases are TGTGCCAGCAGTGTCGGACAGGGGGGCACCGGGGAGCTGTTTTTT.

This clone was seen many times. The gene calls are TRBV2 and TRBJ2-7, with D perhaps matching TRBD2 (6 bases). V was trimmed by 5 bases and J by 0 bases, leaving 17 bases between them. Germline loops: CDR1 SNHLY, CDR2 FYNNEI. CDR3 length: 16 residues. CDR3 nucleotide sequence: TGTGCCAGCAGTTCTACTGGAGGGTTGGGCTCCTACGAGCAGTACTTC. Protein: CASSSTGGLGSYEQYF.

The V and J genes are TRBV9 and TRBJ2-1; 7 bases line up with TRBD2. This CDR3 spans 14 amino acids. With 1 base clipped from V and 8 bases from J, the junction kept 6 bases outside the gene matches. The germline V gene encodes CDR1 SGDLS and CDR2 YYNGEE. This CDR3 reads CASSVRAGMDEQFF. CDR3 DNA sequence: TGTGCCAGCAGCGTACGAGCGGGAATGGATGAGCAGTTCTTC.

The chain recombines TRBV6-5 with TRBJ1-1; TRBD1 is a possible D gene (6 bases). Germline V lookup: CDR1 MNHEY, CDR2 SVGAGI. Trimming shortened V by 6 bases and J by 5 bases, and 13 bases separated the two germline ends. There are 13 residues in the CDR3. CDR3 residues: CASSHQGTTEAFF. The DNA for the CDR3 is TGTGCCAGCAGCCACCAAGGGACAACTGAAGCTTTCTTT.

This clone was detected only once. The CDR3 sequence: CATSDFRDRDEQYF. CDR3 DNA sequence: TGTGCCACCAGTGACTTCCGGGACAGGGACGAGCAGTACTTC. The chain has TRBV24-1 and TRBJ2-7; 9 nucleotides align to TRBD1. This CDR3 spans 14 amino acids. CDR1 is KGHDR and CDR2 is SFDVKD in the germline V gene. V shed 4 bases, J shed 5 bases, and the junction held 5 bases outside the gene matches.

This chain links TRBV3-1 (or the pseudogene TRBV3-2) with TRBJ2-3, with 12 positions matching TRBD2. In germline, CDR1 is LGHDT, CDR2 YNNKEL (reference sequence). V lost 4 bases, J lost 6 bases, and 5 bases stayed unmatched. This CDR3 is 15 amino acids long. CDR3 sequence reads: CASSPSGRAADTQYF. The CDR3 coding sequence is TGTGCCAGCAGCCCTAGCGGGAGGGCCGCGGATACGCAGTATTTT.

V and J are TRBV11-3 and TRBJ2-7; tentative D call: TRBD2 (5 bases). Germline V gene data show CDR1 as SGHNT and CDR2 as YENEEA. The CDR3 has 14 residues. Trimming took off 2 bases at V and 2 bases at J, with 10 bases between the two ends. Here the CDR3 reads CASSLSGSTYEQYF. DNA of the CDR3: TGTGCCAGCAGCTTAAGCGGCAGCACCTACGAGCAGTACTTC.

Here the CDR3 reads CASSYSGTSVNNEQFF. CDR3 DNA sequence: TGTGCCAGCAGTTACTCTGGGACTAGCGTTAACAATGAGCAGTTCTTC. V gene TRBV6-5 combines with J gene TRBJ2-1, with 10 bases that match TRBD2. The CDR3 spans 16 residues. Germline CDR1 and CDR2: MNHEY and SVGAGI. The junction had 4 bases not matched to a gene; V was cut back by 0 bases and J by 5 bases.

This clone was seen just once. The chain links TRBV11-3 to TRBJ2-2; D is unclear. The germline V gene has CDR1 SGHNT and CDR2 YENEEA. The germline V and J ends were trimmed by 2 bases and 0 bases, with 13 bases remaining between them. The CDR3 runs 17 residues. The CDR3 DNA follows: TGTGCCAGCAGCTTAAAGCCAATACGCGCGAACACCGGGGAGCTGTTTTTT. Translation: CASSLKPIRANTGELFF.

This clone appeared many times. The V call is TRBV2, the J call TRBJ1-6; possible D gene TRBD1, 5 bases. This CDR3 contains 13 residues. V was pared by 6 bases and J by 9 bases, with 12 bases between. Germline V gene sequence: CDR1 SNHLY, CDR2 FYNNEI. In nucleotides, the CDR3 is TGTGCCAGCAGGACAGCTTTAGGTTCACCCCTCCACTTT. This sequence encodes CASRTALGSPLHF.

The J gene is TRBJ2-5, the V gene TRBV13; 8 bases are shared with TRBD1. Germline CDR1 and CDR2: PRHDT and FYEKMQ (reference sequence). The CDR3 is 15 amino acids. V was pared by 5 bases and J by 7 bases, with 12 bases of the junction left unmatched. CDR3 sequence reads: CASSQSYRGDGTQYF. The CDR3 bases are TGTGCCAGCAGCCAATCCTACAGGGGGGATGGGACCCAGTACTTC. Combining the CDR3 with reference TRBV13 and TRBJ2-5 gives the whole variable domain AAGVIQSPRHLIKEKRETATLKCYPIPRHDTVYWYQQGPGQDPQFLISFYEKMQSDKGSIPDRFSAQQFSDYHSELNMSSLELGDSALYFCASSQSYRGDGTQYFGPGTRLLVL.

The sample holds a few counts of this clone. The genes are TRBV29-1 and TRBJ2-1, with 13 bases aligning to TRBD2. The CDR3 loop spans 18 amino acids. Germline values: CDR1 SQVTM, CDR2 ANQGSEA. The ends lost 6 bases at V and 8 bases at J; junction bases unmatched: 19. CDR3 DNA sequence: TGCAGCGTAAGAGGAGTTTTAGTGGGACTAGCGGGATCTTATGAGCAGTTCTTC. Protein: CSVRGVLVGLAGSYEQFF.

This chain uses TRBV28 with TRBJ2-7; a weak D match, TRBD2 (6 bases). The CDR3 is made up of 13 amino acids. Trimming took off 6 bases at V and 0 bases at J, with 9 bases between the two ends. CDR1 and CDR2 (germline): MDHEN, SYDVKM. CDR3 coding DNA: TGTGCCAGCAGAAGCGGGCCCTCCTACGAGCAGTACTTC. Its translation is CASRSGPSYEQYF.

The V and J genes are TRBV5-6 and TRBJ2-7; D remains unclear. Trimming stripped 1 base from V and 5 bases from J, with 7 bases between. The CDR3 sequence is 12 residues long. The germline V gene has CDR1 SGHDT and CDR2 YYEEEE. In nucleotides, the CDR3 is TGTGCCAGCAGCTTGCGACACCACGAGCAGTACTTC. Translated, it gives CASSLRHHEQYF.

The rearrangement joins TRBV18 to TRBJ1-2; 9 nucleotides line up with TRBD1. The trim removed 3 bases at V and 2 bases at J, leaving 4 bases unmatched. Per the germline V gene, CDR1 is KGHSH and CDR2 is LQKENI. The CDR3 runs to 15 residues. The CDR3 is CASSPGTGHNYGYTF. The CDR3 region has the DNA TGTGCCAGCTCACCCGGGACAGGGCACAACTATGGCTACACCTTC.

The CDR3 spells CAWSVGGADTQYF. CDR3 nucleotides: TGTGCCTGGAGTGTAGGGGGTGCAGATACGCAGTATTTT. V gene TRBV30 combines with J gene TRBJ2-3; the D gene is possibly TRBD1 (6 bases). Germline CDR1 and CDR2: GTSNPN and SVGIG (reference sequence). The CDR3 is 13 residues long. V lost 0 bases, J lost 4 bases, and 8 bases lay in between.

DNA for the CDR3: TGTGCCAGCAGCTGGGGAGCCTACGAGCAGTACTTC. It encodes CASSWGAYEQYF. The chain links TRBV5-4 to TRBJ2-7, with a weak D call TRBD2 (5 bases). Germline-derived CDR1 and CDR2 are SGHNT and YYREEE (reference sequence). V was pared by 3 bases and J by 2 bases, with 6 bases between. The CDR3 length is 12 residues.